The 16 T cell receptor beta chains below all came from one sample that was sequenced in a study of human T cells and chemical hapten exposure. Time point specified: patch test 1, 2 weeks after DPC sensitization. Noted treatment: therapeutic diphenylcyclopropenone sensitization with weekly scalp DPC. TCRdb independently ran MiXCR on the RACE reads; one entry per CDR3 protein. The sample gives nearly 350,000 distinct CDR3 sequences, roughly 6.9% of which show up once; about 8% is in the top ten. The sample consisted of whole blood, taken in connection with sensitization to the hapten diphenylcyclopropenone (DPC). The receptors were sampled from a young woman with alopecia areata. Some clones in this sample may be carry-over from other donors' samples.

This clonotype turned up a few times. The genes are TRBV4-1 and TRBJ1-2; D is possibly TRBD1 (6 bases). Germline V lookup: CDR1 MGHRA, CDR2 YSYEKL. The germline V and J ends were trimmed by 2 bases and 7 bases, with 17 bases remaining between them. The CDR3 loop spans 15 amino acids. The CDR3 DNA sequence: TGCGCCAGCAGCCAAAAATTCGAGGGGGTGACTGGCTACACCTTC. Its translation: CASSQKFEGVTGYTF.

This clonotype was recorded many times. The gene calls are TRBV11-2 and TRBJ2-5; D remains unclear. Germline CDR1 reads SGHAT; CDR2 reads FQNNGV. This CDR3 spans 13 amino acids. The ends were cut back, 10 bases at V and 2 bases at J, with 14 bases in the middle. The CDR3 loop is CATTKGSQETQYF. CDR3 sequence (DNA): TGTGCCACTACAAAGGGCAGTCAAGAGACCCAGTACTTC.

The J gene is TRBJ1-4, the V gene TRBV4-3, with a possible D match to TRBD1 (6 bases). The germline V and J ends were trimmed by 4 bases and 8 bases, with 17 bases remaining between them. Germline CDR1 is LGHNA and CDR2 is YSLEER. This CDR3 contains 15 residues. CDR3 DNA: TGCGCCAGCAGCCGCAGCAGGGGTTTAGGAGAAAAACTGTTTTTT. This codes for CASSRSRGLGEKLFF.

This chain uses TRBV9 with TRBJ2-1, with 13 bases aligning to TRBD2. The CDR3 covers 17 residues. After removal of 4 bases from V and 7 bases from J, the junction contained 11 bases not matched to a gene. Germline-derived CDR1 and CDR2 are SGDLS and YYNGEE. The chain's CDR3 is CASSPYGTSGVSNEQFF. The CDR3 DNA reads TGTGCCAGCAGCCCTTATGGGACTAGCGGGGTTTCGAATGAGCAGTTCTTC.

The V call is TRBV10-3, the J call TRBJ2-7; D possibly corresponds to TRBD2 (6 bases). CDR3 length: 13 amino acids. From germline, CDR1 is ENHRY and CDR2 SYGVKD. The ends were cut back, 3 bases at V and 1 base at J, with 7 bases in the middle. The CDR3 DNA follows: TGTGCCATCAGTGACGGGGGTTCCTACGAGCAGTACTTC. Translation gives CAISDGGSYEQYF.

This clonotype turned up a few times. This chain connects TRBV6-5 to TRBJ1-1; D is possibly TRBD1 (5 bases). This CDR3 has 16 residues. The V and J ends lost 0 bases and 5 bases respectively, with 16 bases between them. CDR1 MNHEY and CDR2 SVGAGI come from the germline V gene. CDR3 nucleotide sequence: TGTGCCAGCAGTTACTCGTTTCTTCGTAGGGGTACTGAAGCTTTCTTT. Its translation: CASSYSFLRRGTEAFF.

This clonotype was seen more than once but under ten times. The chain couples TRBV12-3 or TRBV12-4 to TRBJ2-5, with D unclear. The CDR3 contains 13 residues. V was shortened by 1 base and J by 4 bases, with 7 bases between the two germline ends. The CDR3: CASSLGKRETQYF. Written as DNA, the CDR3 is TGTGCCAGCAGTTTAGGGAAACGAGAGACCCAGTACTTC.

Only a few counts were recorded for this clonotype. The rearrangement uses TRBV7-2 and TRBJ2-3; 8 bases map to TRBD1. Germline V gene lookup returns CDR1 SGHTA and CDR2 FQGNSA. There are 16 residues in the CDR3. Losses at the gene ends were 3 bases for V and 2 bases for J; bases not matched to a gene: 7. Here the CDR3 DNA reads TGTGCCAGCAGCTTTGGACAGGGAGCTAACACAGATACGCAGTATTTT. It translates to CASSFGQGANTDTQYF.

This clonotype was seen at least ten times. The chain is built from TRBV5-1 and TRBJ2-5, with 12 bases aligning to TRBD2. Per germline, CDR1 SGHRS and CDR2 YFSETQ. The J segment lost 6 bases and the V segment lost 0 bases, leaving 3 bases of the junction unmatched. The CDR3 loop spans 15 amino acids. The CDR3 sequence is CASSLGTSGVKTQYF. The CDR3 DNA reads as TGCGCCAGCAGCTTGGGGACTAGCGGGGTAAAGACCCAGTACTTC.

The CDR3 sequence: CASSLYRHLRVEQFF. The CDR3 DNA is TGTGCCAGCAGTTTATATCGCCACCTCAGGGTTGAGCAGTTCTTC. V usage is TRBV27 and J usage is TRBJ2-1; a weak D match, TRBD1 (5 bases). The CDR3 has 15 amino acids. Germline CDR1 reads MNHEY; CDR2 reads SMNVEV (reference sequence). The V end was cut by 1 base, the J end by 9 bases, with 16 bases between.

This clonotype was counted at least ten times. This rearrangement joins TRBV4-3 to TRBJ1-6; D unresolved. The CDR3 is 15 amino acids. V was clipped by 1 base and J by 6 bases, with 10 bases between them. Per the germline V gene, CDR1 is LGHNA and CDR2 is YSLEER. The chain's CDR3 is CASSQVADFNSPLHF. The CDR3, as DNA: TGCGCCAGCAGCCAAGTTGCTGACTTTAATTCACCCCTCCACTTT.

The rearrangement links TRBV20-1 to TRBJ2-4; perhaps TRBD1 as D (6 bases). Germline CDR1 reads DFQATT; CDR2 reads SNEGSKA (reference sequence). The ends were cut back, 3 bases at V and 12 bases at J, with 18 bases in the middle. The CDR3 is made up of 13 amino acids. CDR3 sequence: CSASLPGDLPQYF. DNA for the CDR3: TGCAGTGCTAGTCTTCCAGGGGATTTGCCTCAGTACTTC.

The sample holds a few counts of this clonotype. This chain joins TRBV19 and TRBJ2-5, with a weak D call TRBD2 (5 bases). CDR1 LNHDA and CDR2 SQIVND come from the germline V gene (reference sequence). Deletions cut 6 bases from V and 1 base from J, with 9 bases between. This CDR3 has 13 amino acids. The CDR3 loop is CASRRDTQETQYF. For the CDR3, the DNA is TGTGCCAGTAGGAGGGATACCCAAGAGACCCAGTACTTC. The whole variable domain, remainder taken from reference TRBV19 and TRBJ2-5, is DGGITQSPKYLFRKEGQNVTLSCEQNLNHDAMYWYRQDPGQGLRLIYYSQIVNDFQKGDIAEGYSVSREKKESFPLTVTSAQKNPTAFYLCASRRDTQETQYFGPGTRLLVL.

This clonotype has a count of ten or more. The V call is TRBV5-4, the J call TRBJ1-2; the D gene is possibly TRBD1 (5 bases). Trimming stripped 2 bases from V and 4 bases from J, with 6 bases between. The CDR3 contains 12 residues. Germline V gene sequence: CDR1 SGHNT, CDR2 YYREEE (reference sequence). The CDR3 loop is CASSLDSYGYTF. The CDR3 DNA reads TGTGCCAGCAGCTTAGACAGCTATGGCTACACCTTC.

The table lists this clonotype with a few counts. The genes are TRBV10-3 and TRBJ1-1, with 8 bases identical to TRBD1. The CDR3 is made up of 15 amino acids. V was pared by 4 bases and J by 5 bases, with 9 bases of the junction left unmatched. The germline V gene has CDR1 ENHRY and CDR2 SYGVKD. Here the CDR3 reads CAISGDIGQGTEAFF. In DNA, the CDR3 is TGTGCCATCAGTGGGGATATAGGACAGGGAACTGAAGCTTTCTTT.

The chain employs TRBV20-1 and TRBJ2-3; tentatively, D is TRBD2 (6 bases). Trimming left V 3 bases short and J 6 bases short, with 10 bases between. The CDR3 covers 12 residues. CDR1 is DFQATT, CDR2 SNEGSKA, per germline (reference sequence). The CDR3 loop is CSASAGLDTQYF. CDR3 coding DNA: TGCAGTGCTAGTGCGGGGCTGGATACGCAGTATTTT.